A selection of T cell receptor beta chains follows, all from one sample in a study of blood T cells in healthy people across ages. TCRdb itself ran the 5' RACE reads through MiXCR, one entry per CDR3 protein. The sample lists about 570,000 distinct CDR3 sequences, over 25% seen once, with under 4.5% in the top ten. The sample was also linked to a second study, of T cells of mothers and their children.

The sample comprised blood. The receptor set was obtained from a boy younger than 10 in good health. Each CDR3 is given with its conserved first and last residue. Each record gives: D gene, J gene, V gene, clone size, CDR3 DNA, CDR3 protein. A D gene is named only where the DNA matches it firmly. Rows give clone size only sometimes, using once, few, many, or a class for an expanded clone.

d_call: TRBD2; j_call: TRBJ2-7; v_call: TRBV27; clone_size: few; cdr3_nt: TGTGCCAGCAGTCACGGGACTAGCGGGAGCTACGAGCAGTACTTC; cdr3_aa: CASSHGTSGSYEQYF
d_call: .; j_call: TRBJ1-1; v_call: TRBV20-1; clone_size: .; cdr3_nt: TGCAGTGCTAGAGTGAAGGGGGGGACTGAAGCTTTCTTT; cdr3_aa: CSARVKGGTEAFF
d_call: .; j_call: TRBJ1-1; v_call: TRBV2; clone_size: .; cdr3_nt: TGTGCCAGCAGCCCGAACAGGGATACTGAAGCTTCCTTT; cdr3_aa: CASSPNRDTEASF
d_call: .; j_call: TRBJ2-5; v_call: TRBV18; clone_size: few; cdr3_nt: TGTGCCAGCTTAGGCGGAGAAGAGACCCAGTACTTC; cdr3_aa: CASLGGEETQYF
d_call: .; j_call: TRBJ2-7; v_call: TRBV27; clone_size: few; cdr3_nt: TGTGCCAGCGGGCAAGTTCGAGGCAAAGAGGCCTACGAGCAGTACTTC; cdr3_aa: CASGQVRGKEAYEQYF
d_call: TRBD2; j_call: TRBJ2-5; v_call: TRBV6-1; clone_size: .; cdr3_nt: TGTGCCAGCAGGATCCGCGGGGGGACCTTCCAAGAGACCCAGTACTTC; cdr3_aa: CASRIRGGTFQETQYF
d_call: .; j_call: TRBJ2-7; v_call: TRBV7-2; clone_size: .; cdr3_nt: TGTGCCAGCAGCTTGCATAGGCTTCCCCCTTACGAGCAGTACTTC; cdr3_aa: CASSLHRLPPYEQYF
d_call: TRBD1; j_call: TRBJ2-4; v_call: TRBV7-8; clone_size: many; cdr3_nt: TGTGCCAGCAGTGATGACAGGGGGCAGGCCAAAAACATTCAGTACTTC; cdr3_aa: CASSDDRGQAKNIQYF
d_call: .; j_call: TRBJ2-3; v_call: TRBV20-1; clone_size: .; cdr3_nt: TGCAGTGCTAGAGGCCGGGATATCACAGATACGCAGTATTTT; cdr3_aa: CSARGRDITDTQYF
d_call: .; j_call: TRBJ2-7; v_call: TRBV7-9; clone_size: .; cdr3_nt: TGTGCCAGCAGCTACCAGGACATCTACGAGCAGTACTTC; cdr3_aa: CASSYQDIYEQYF
d_call: .; j_call: TRBJ1-6; v_call: TRBV6-5; clone_size: few; cdr3_nt: TGTGCCAGCAGTCGGGACCAGGGAGGTTCACCCCTCCACTTT; cdr3_aa: CASSRDQGGSPLHF
d_call: TRBD2; j_call: TRBJ2-4; v_call: TRBV20-1; clone_size: .; cdr3_nt: TGCAGTGCTAGAGGACTAGCGGCACACATTCAGTACTTC; cdr3_aa: CSARGLAAHIQYF
d_call: .; j_call: TRBJ1-1; v_call: TRBV20-1; clone_size: .; cdr3_nt: TGCAGTGCTCGAATCCAAGCTATGAACACTGAAGCTTTCTTT; cdr3_aa: CSARIQAMNTEAFF
d_call: TRBD2; j_call: TRBJ2-6; v_call: TRBV19; clone_size: .; cdr3_nt: TGTGCCAGTAGTAGGAGTAGCGGGGGGTCCTCTGGGGCCAACGTCCTGACTTTC; cdr3_aa: CASSRSSGGSSGANVLTF
d_call: TRBD1; j_call: TRBJ2-7; v_call: TRBV10-3; clone_size: .; cdr3_nt: TGTGCCATAACAGGGGGGACCTCCTACGAGCAGTACTTC; cdr3_aa: CAITGGTSYEQYF
d_call: .; j_call: TRBJ1-3; v_call: TRBV4-3; clone_size: .; cdr3_nt: TGCGCCAGCAGCCGCTCTCCTGGAAACACCATATATTTT; cdr3_aa: CASSRSPGNTIYF
d_call: .; j_call: TRBJ2-4; v_call: TRBV5-1; clone_size: few; cdr3_nt: TGCGCCAGCAGCTCGCCCCGCGATGACATCTCCAAAAACATTCAGTACTTC; cdr3_aa: CASSSPRDDISKNIQYF
d_call: .; j_call: TRBJ2-7; v_call: TRBV6-1; clone_size: .; cdr3_nt: TGTGCCAGCAGTGCCTATCAGGGGTCACCCTACGAGCAGTACTTC; cdr3_aa: CASSAYQGSPYEQYF
d_call: .; j_call: TRBJ2-5; v_call: TRBV5-1; clone_size: .; cdr3_nt: TGCGCCAGCAGCACCGGACAGGGAGGGAGAAAGACCCAGTACTTC; cdr3_aa: CASSTGQGGRKTQYF
d_call: .; j_call: TRBJ2-5; v_call: TRBV12-5; clone_size: few; cdr3_nt: TGTGCTAGTGGTTTCGGGGCAGGGGTTATGGAGACCCAGTACTTC; cdr3_aa: CASGFGAGVMETQYF
d_call: TRBD1; j_call: TRBJ1-1; v_call: TRBV12-5; clone_size: .; cdr3_nt: TGTGCTAGTGGCGCCCCGGACAGGCGGTATATAGCTTTCTTT; cdr3_aa: CASGAPDRRYIAFF
d_call: TRBD1; j_call: TRBJ1-1; v_call: TRBV30; clone_size: .; cdr3_nt: TGTGCCTGGAGTGCGCAGGGACAGGGCCGAACTGAAGCTTTCTTT; cdr3_aa: CAWSAQGQGRTEAFF
d_call: TRBD2; j_call: TRBJ2-1; v_call: TRBV6-5; clone_size: .; cdr3_nt: TGTGCCAGCAGCTCCGGGACTATTACATACAATGAGCAGTTCTTC; cdr3_aa: CASSSGTITYNEQFF
d_call: TRBD2; j_call: TRBJ2-5; v_call: TRBV25-1; clone_size: .; cdr3_nt: TGTGCCAGCAGTGAATCTCTAGCGGGAGTTGGTGGGACCCAGTACTTC; cdr3_aa: CASSESLAGVGGTQYF
d_call: TRBD2; j_call: TRBJ2-5; v_call: TRBV29-1; clone_size: few; cdr3_nt: TGCAGCGTCAGTACTAGCGGGGGGGCCGGAGAGACCCAGTACTTC; cdr3_aa: CSVSTSGGAGETQYF
d_call: .; j_call: TRBJ2-2; v_call: TRBV14; clone_size: few; cdr3_nt: TGTGCCAGCAGCCAAGAAGCAAACACCGGGGAGCTGTTTTTT; cdr3_aa: CASSQEANTGELFF
d_call: .; j_call: TRBJ2-3; v_call: TRBV5-6; clone_size: .; cdr3_nt: TGTGCCAGCAGCCGACCAGGAGGTCGGGGAGATACGCAGTATTTT; cdr3_aa: CASSRPGGRGDTQYF
d_call: TRBD1; j_call: TRBJ2-3; v_call: TRBV27; clone_size: once; cdr3_nt: TGTGCCAGCAGCCGTTTTACAGGGGCAGAGGATACGCAGTATTTT; cdr3_aa: CASSRFTGAEDTQYF
d_call: .; j_call: TRBJ1-2; v_call: TRBV5-5; clone_size: many; cdr3_nt: TGTGCCAGCAGCTTGGCGGCATCCTATGGCTACACCTTC; cdr3_aa: CASSLAASYGYTF
d_call: TRBD2; j_call: TRBJ2-5; v_call: TRBV30; clone_size: few; cdr3_nt: TGTGCCTGGAGTATGGGACTAGCGGGGCAAGAGACCCAGTACTTC; cdr3_aa: CAWSMGLAGQETQYF
d_call: .; j_call: TRBJ2-3; v_call: TRBV6-5; clone_size: .; cdr3_nt: TGTGCCAGCAGTTACTCGAGTGTACGGGATACGCAGTATTTT; cdr3_aa: CASSYSSVRDTQYF
d_call: .; j_call: TRBJ2-7; v_call: TRBV6-1; clone_size: few; cdr3_nt: TGTGCCAGCAGTGAAACATTCCCTTTGGGCGAGCAGTACTTC; cdr3_aa: CASSETFPLGEQYF
d_call: TRBD1; j_call: TRBJ2-6; v_call: TRBV5-1; clone_size: few; cdr3_nt: TGCGCCAGCAGCTTGGCGGTAAGGGACAGGGCTTACTCTGGGGCCAACGTCCTGACTTTC; cdr3_aa: CASSLAVRDRAYSGANVLTF
d_call: TRBD1; j_call: TRBJ1-4; v_call: TRBV4-2; clone_size: .; cdr3_nt: TGTGCCAGCAGCCGACAAACTAAAGGACAGGAGGGTGAAAAACTGTTTTTT; cdr3_aa: CASSRQTKGQEGEKLFF
d_call: TRBD2; j_call: TRBJ2-1; v_call: TRBV6-4; clone_size: .; cdr3_nt: TGTGCCAGCAGCTCCGGGACTAGCGGGAGCAATGAGCAGTTCTTC; cdr3_aa: CASSSGTSGSNEQFF
d_call: .; j_call: TRBJ1-1; v_call: TRBV6-6; clone_size: .; cdr3_nt: TGTGCCAGCAGCCAATTTGTTAACACTGAAGCTTTCTTT; cdr3_aa: CASSQFVNTEAFF
d_call: .; j_call: TRBJ2-5; v_call: TRBV23-1; clone_size: few; cdr3_nt: TGCGCCAAACGGACAGAGTACCAAGAGACCCAGTACTTC; cdr3_aa: CAKRTEYQETQYF
d_call: .; j_call: TRBJ1-6; v_call: TRBV11-2; clone_size: few; cdr3_nt: TGTGCCAGCAGCCCTCCGGGGGGTTGGGGTTCACCCCTCCACTTT; cdr3_aa: CASSPPGGWGSPLHF
d_call: TRBD1; j_call: TRBJ1-2; v_call: TRBV25-1; clone_size: .; cdr3_nt: TGTGCCAGCACGACAGGGGAAGCTGGCCACACCTTC; cdr3_aa: CASTTGEAGHTF
d_call: .; j_call: TRBJ2-7; v_call: TRBV10-3; clone_size: few; cdr3_nt: TGTGCCATCAGTGAATGGGACAACTCCTACGAGCAGTACTTC; cdr3_aa: CAISEWDNSYEQYF
d_call: .; j_call: TRBJ2-7; v_call: TRBV4-3; clone_size: few; cdr3_nt: TGCGCCAGCAGCCAAGATGGTGGTGCCGAGCAGTACTTC; cdr3_aa: CASSQDGGAEQYF